The present T cell receptor beta chain was sequenced within a study of T cells in tuberculosis. Overall study: In South Africa, adults with active tuberculosis were compared with IGRA-negative and latently infected IGRA-positive adolescents.

Tuberculin skin test and IGRA determined adolescents' latent tuberculosis status at entry. Comment on this clone: What it recognizes is unknown.

Profiled with immunoSEQ multiplex PCR; TCRdb holds only in-frame clones, not every one. The sample consists of tens of thousands of clones, about 93% of them appearing once. V trimming: 4 bases; J trimming: 4 bases; junction bases outside the gene matches: 0. CDR1 and CDR2 from the germline V gene are LGHNA and YSLEER. The CDR3 has 14 amino acids. Study conclusions and caveats: GEM motif frequencies gave less than 75% accuracy; the GMM repertoire gave about 86%.

This TCR came from a donor between 10 and 29 years old with latent tuberculosis or without tuberculosis infection. The J gene is TRBJ2-3, the V gene TRBV4-3, with 12 bases matching TRBD2. Sequenced: PBMCs. CDR3 nucleotide sequence: TGCGCCAGCAGCCCTAGCGGGGGGGCAGATACGCAGTATTTT. Protein product: CASSPSGGADTQYF.